This T cell receptor (beta chain) comes out of a study of patients and donors after allogeneic stem cell transplantation. This clonotype showed up many times. TCRdb fed the RT-PCR reads into MiXCR, producing one record per CDR3 protein. The table records about a million distinct CDR3 sequences, about 20% of them present only once. This CDR3 is built from 15 residues. Germline values: CDR1 MNHNS, CDR2 SASEGT. J was trimmed by 5 bases and V by 3 bases; bases with no gene match: 4. This sequence was found in a human donor who was either an allogeneic HSCT recipient or a stem cell or donor lymphocyte infusion donor (not recorded which). It is not recorded whose cells these are; they may come from a transplant donor. The chain links TRBV6-1 to TRBJ2-1; 10 nucleotides line up with TRBD2. The sample taken for sequencing was blood, either unsorted or a sorted T cell fraction (not recorded which). The CDR3 DNA follows: TGTGCCAGCAGTGAGCCGGGACTAGCGAACAATGAGCAGTTCTTC. It encodes CASSEPGLANNEQFF.